This entry lists 17 T cell receptor beta chains sequenced from one sample in a study of blood T cell repertoires in COVID-19. The data were produced by immunoSEQ multiplex PCR, yet TCRdb's version contains in-frame clones alone and is incomplete. The repertoire holds over 350,000 clones, with 80% to 90% as singletons. The source material was peripheral blood. The receptors originated from a woman aged 25 to 45 with active or convalescent COVID-19.

The chain has TRBV7-9 and TRBJ2-1, with a weak D call TRBD2 (6 bases). CDR3 length: 15 residues. Germline CDR1 SEHNR, CDR2 FQNEAQ (reference sequence). V lost 0 bases to trimming and J lost 7 bases, with 13 bases between them. The CDR3 DNA sequence: TGTGCCAGCAGCTTAGCGGGGGAGGTCAGAAATGAGCAGTTCTTC. Protein: CASSLAGEVRNEQFF.

V and J are TRBV10-2 and TRBJ1-4; D possibly corresponds to TRBD1 (5 bases). CDR3 size: 12 residues. V lost 6 bases to trimming and J lost 8 bases, with 10 bases between them. Germline V CDR1 and CDR2: WSHSY, SAAADI. The CDR3 is CASSRDREKLFF. In DNA form, the CDR3 reads TGCGCCAGCAGCAGGGATCGCGAAAAACTGTTTTTT.

V and J are TRBV9 and TRBJ2-5; D is perhaps TRBD1 (5 bases). V was trimmed by 5 bases and J by 5 bases, leaving 28 bases between them. The CDR3 contains 18 residues. The germline V gene encodes CDR1 SGDLS and CDR2 YYNGEE. CDR3 sequence (DNA): TGTGCCAGCAGGAAGACAGCCAAGGCATCCCCATATATTGAGACCCAGTACTTC. Translated, it gives CASRKTAKASPYIETQYF. Full variable domain (missing parts from reference TRBV9 and TRBJ2-5): DSGVTQTPKHLITATGQRVTLRCSPRSGDLSVYWYQQSLDQGLQFLIQYYNGEERAKGNILERFSAQQFPDLHSELNLSSLELGDSALYFCASRKTAKASPYIETQYFGPGTRLLVL.

The V and J genes are TRBV6-1 and TRBJ2-7; 9 positions match TRBD1. V shed 3 bases, J shed 0 bases, and the junction held 6 bases outside the gene matches. Germline CDR1 and CDR2: MNHNS and SASEGT. The CDR3 consists of 16 residues. The CDR3 is CASSEKWGQGSYEQYF. The CDR3 DNA reads TGTGCCAGCAGTGAGAAATGGGGACAGGGCTCCTACGAGCAGTACTTC.

This chain uses TRBV9 with TRBJ1-4, with D tentatively TRBD1 (5 bases). The V end lost 5 bases, the J end lost 5 bases, and 28 bases lay between the germline ends. The CDR3 is 19 amino acids. The germline V gene has CDR1 SGDLS and CDR2 YYNGEE. This CDR3 reads CASSQATSGGGPKNEKLFF. The CDR3 DNA sequence: TGTGCCAGCAGTCAAGCTACTAGCGGTGGGGGACCGAAGAATGAAAAACTGTTTTTT.

J is TRBJ1-2 and V is TRBV19; D is ambiguous. Germline CDR1 and CDR2: LNHDA and SQIVND (reference sequence). This CDR3 contains 15 residues. Trimming took off 1 base at V and 7 bases at J, with 16 bases between the two ends. The CDR3 protein is CASSIALWPAGGYTF. CDR3 nucleotide sequence: TGTGCCAGTAGTATAGCCCTTTGGCCGGCGGGTGGCTACACCTTC. The full variable domain, its missing parts supplied by reference TRBV19 and TRBJ1-2, is DGGITQSPKYLFRKEGQNVTLSCEQNLNHDAMYWYRQDPGQGLRLIYYSQIVNDFQKGDIAEGYSVSREKKESFPLTVTSAQKNPTAFYLCASSIALWPAGGYTFGSGTRLTVV.

The V call is TRBV7-9, the J call TRBJ1-5; D remains ambiguous. The length of the CDR3 is 15 residues. Deletions cut 5 bases from V and 0 bases from J, with 11 bases between. Germline CDR1 reads SEHNR; CDR2 reads FQNEAQ (reference sequence). DNA of the CDR3: TGTGCCAGCAGCCCCGGAGGGAATAGCAATCAGCCCCAGCATTTT. This gives the protein CASSPGGNSNQPQHF.

The sample holds a few counts of this clone. The gene calls are TRBV2 and TRBJ2-3; TRBD2 agrees at 13 bases. CDR1 and CDR2 from the germline V gene are SNHLY and FYNNEI. V lost 4 bases to trimming and J lost 4 bases; unmatched junction nucleotides: 5. The CDR3 runs to 16 residues. CDR3 sequence reads: CASSVWTSGGADTQYF. Written as DNA, the CDR3 is TGTGCCAGCAGTGTCTGGACTAGCGGGGGAGCAGATACGCAGTATTTT.

This clone was seen just once. V is TRBV20-1 and J is TRBJ2-1; D is unclear. Germline V gene sequence: CDR1 DFQATT, CDR2 SNEGSKA (reference sequence). The CDR3 consists of 11 residues. The chain's CDR3 is CSVWLSNEQFF. CDR3 nucleotides: TGCAGCGTCTGGCTCTCCAATGAGCAGTTCTTC.

The chain is built from TRBV7-9 and TRBJ1-6; 7 bases are shared with TRBD1. The CDR3 covers 14 residues. Germline V gives CDR1 SEHNR, CDR2 FQNEAQ (reference sequence). Losses at the gene ends were 4 bases for V and 7 bases for J; bases not matched to a gene: 4. CDR3 amino acids: CASSSDRANSPLHF. CDR3 DNA: TGTGCCAGCAGCTCAGACAGGGCGAATTCACCCCTCCACTTT.

The gene calls are TRBV29-1 and TRBJ1-1; D uncertain. V lost 5 bases and J lost 5, with 12 bases in between. Per germline, CDR1 SQVTM and CDR2 ANQGSEA. The CDR3 runs 12 residues. In DNA, the CDR3 is TGCAGCGTTCTGGACTCTGAGACTGAAGCTTTCTTT. As protein: CSVLDSETEAFF.

For the CDR3, the DNA is TGCAGGGGGGGGGATGGAGATACGCAGTATTTT. Protein product: CRGGDGDTQYF. The chain carries TRBV20-1 and TRBJ2-3; 7 nucleotides align to TRBD2. CDR3 length: 11 amino acids. The germline CDR1 and CDR2 sequences are DFQATT and SNEGSKA (reference sequence).

The V gene is TRBV7-2, the J gene TRBJ2-7; 9 bases match TRBD2. The length of the CDR3 is 15 residues. The germline gives CDR1 SGHTA, CDR2 FQGNSA. V gave up 0 bases and J gave up 3 bases; unmatched junction bases: 3. The CDR3 loop is CASSLAGTSIYEQYF. The CDR3 DNA follows: TGTGCCAGCAGCTTAGCAGGGACTAGCATCTACGAGCAGTACTTC.

The CDR3 reads CSASSSSSGSTDTQYF. The CDR3 nucleotides are TGCAGTGCTAGTTCTTCGTCTAGCGGGAGCACAGATACGCAGTATTTT. V gene TRBV20-1 combines with J gene TRBJ2-3, with 8 nucleotides matching TRBD2. The trim removed 3 bases at V and 0 bases at J, leaving 8 bases unmatched. CDR1 DFQATT and CDR2 SNEGSKA come from the germline V gene (reference sequence). The CDR3 contains 16 residues.

The chain links TRBV5-1 to TRBJ2-2; TRBD2 matches 11 bases. The germline V gene encodes CDR1 SGHRS and CDR2 YFSETQ. J gave up 6 bases and V 5 bases, and 3 bases lay outside the gene matches. The CDR3 covers 14 residues. This CDR3 reads CASRLAGVAGELFF. The CDR3 DNA sequence: TGCGCCAGCAGACTAGCGGGAGTCGCCGGGGAGCTGTTTTTT.

The J gene is TRBJ2-1, the V gene TRBV19, with D possibly TRBD2 on 5 matching bases. The CDR3 is made up of 16 amino acids. V lost 1 base, J lost 3 bases, and 13 bases lay in between. Germline CDR1 reads LNHDA; CDR2 reads SQIVND (reference sequence). CDR3 sequence reads: CASSIVAGRSYNEQFF. The CDR3 DNA sequence: TGTGCCAGTAGTATAGTCGCGGGCCGTAGCTACAATGAGCAGTTCTTC.

A single count supports this clone. V and J are TRBV25-1 and TRBJ2-2; weak D call: TRBD2 (5 bases). Germline CDR1 MGHDK, CDR2 SYGVNS. V lost 2 bases, J lost 3 bases, and 7 bases lay in between. The CDR3 runs to 14 residues. CDR3 in amino acids: CASSETGYTGELFF. In nucleotides, the CDR3 is TGTGCCAGCAGTGAAACGGGATACACCGGGGAGCTGTTTTTT.